The 29 T cell receptor beta chains given below trace back to one sample, sequenced in a study of metastatic and nonmetastatic thyroid tumors. Thyroid surgery was preceded by no treatment in any patient. TCRdb re-processed the PCR reads through MiXCR. The data contain 20,000 to 30,000 clones, 15% of them seen just once; the ten biggest clones take up 2.5% to 4%. Sequencing was performed on blood. These receptors originate from a female donor with papillary thyroid cancer or a benign thyroid nodule (not recorded which). Some clones in this sample may be carry-over from other donors' samples.

This clone was detected a few times. A clone one base away is much larger, so this may be a read error. The same CDR3 arises from other DNA sequences in this sample as well. The chain uses TRBV5-1 and TRBJ1-4, with 9 bases matching TRBD1. Unmatched junction bases numbered 10, after V lost 2 bases and J lost 5 bases. The CDR3 is 17 residues long. Germline V lookup: CDR1 SGHRS, CDR2 YFSETQ. The CDR3 is CASSFDTGGVTNEKLFF. CDR3 nucleotide sequence: TGCGCCAGCAGCTTTGACACAGGGGGCGTAACAAATGAAAAACTGTTTTTT.

The table lists this clone with many counts. The J gene is TRBJ1-4, the V gene TRBV5-8; TRBD1 is a possible D gene (6 bases). V was cut by 5 bases and J by 3 bases, with 17 bases left in between. The CDR3 loop spans 16 amino acids. In germline, CDR1 is SGHTS, CDR2 YDEGEE. The DNA of the CDR3 is TGTGCCAGCAGATCCGGACAGCGTATTTCTAATGAAAAACTGTTTTTT. Amino acids: CASRSGQRISNEKLFF. Full variable domain (outside the CDR3, taken from reference TRBV5-8 and TRBJ1-4): EAGVTQSPTHLIKTRGQQATLRCSPISGHTSVYWYQQALGLGLQFLLWYDEGEERNRGNFPPRFSGRQFPNYSSELNVNALELEDSALYLCASRSGQRISNEKLFFGSGTQLSVL.

This clone was seen many times. The sample has other DNA sequences that encode this CDR3 too. V usage is TRBV20-1 and J usage is TRBJ2-5; 8 positions match TRBD1. Germline CDR1 reads DFQATT; CDR2 reads SNEGSKA (reference sequence). The CDR3 covers 12 residues. Losses at the gene ends were 8 bases for V and 7 bases for J; bases not matched to a gene: 9. The CDR3 sequence is CSTDRVVGTQYF. Written as DNA, the CDR3 is TGCAGTACGGACAGGGTGGTTGGGACCCAGTACTTC.

The table lists this clone with a few counts. A clone one base away is much larger, so this may be a read error. The same CDR3 can be traced to other DNA sequences in this sample. V is TRBV28 and J is TRBJ1-2, with TRBD1 as a possible D gene (5 bases). This CDR3 has 15 amino acids. The germline gives CDR1 MDHEN, CDR2 SYDVKM. V lost 4 bases to trimming and J lost 8 bases, with 20 bases between them. The CDR3 reads CASSSPLVGASGYTF. The CDR3 DNA reads TGTGCCAGCAGTTCCCCGTTAGTTGGGGCTTCGGGCTACACCTTC.

Many counts were recorded for this clone. The V call is TRBV4-1, the J call TRBJ2-1; 8 bases agree with TRBD1. Germline V gene sequence: CDR1 MGHRA, CDR2 YSYEKL. Trimming cost V 4 bases and J 0 bases; bases outside gene matches: 5. The CDR3 covers 16 residues. The CDR3 protein is CASSPTGDFSYNEQFF. In nucleotides, the CDR3 is TGCGCCAGCAGCCCGACAGGGGACTTCTCCTACAATGAGCAGTTCTTC.

This clone was observed many times. The rearrangement joins TRBV30 to TRBJ2-2, with 8 positions matching TRBD2. CDR1 is GTSNPN and CDR2 is SVGIG in the germline V gene (reference sequence). The CDR3 has 16 residues. The V gene end was trimmed by 2 bases and the J gene end by 4 bases; junction bases not matched to a gene: 9. CDR3 residues: CAWSFLRGARTGELFF. The CDR3 nucleotides are TGTGCCTGGAGTTTTCTGCGGGGGGCGCGCACCGGGGAGCTGTTTTTT.

This clone was counted many times. CDR3 sequence (DNA): TGTGCCAGCAGTTCGCTTAGCACAGATACGCAGTATTTT. Translation: CASSSLSTDTQYF. V is TRBV27 and J is TRBJ2-3; D is unclear. Trimming shortened V by 4 bases and J by 0 bases, and 5 bases separated the two germline ends. Germline CDR1 is MNHEY and CDR2 is SMNVEV (reference sequence). This CDR3 spans 13 amino acids.

This clone was found many times. This chain joins TRBV15 and TRBJ2-1, with D perhaps matching TRBD2 (5 bases). Per germline, CDR1 LNHNV and CDR2 YYDKDF (reference sequence). Deletions cut 3 bases from V and 4 bases from J, with 7 bases between. This CDR3 is 13 amino acids long. The CDR3, as DNA: TGTGCCACCAGCAGGGACTTTTACAATGAGCAGTTCTTC. This sequence encodes CATSRDFYNEQFF.

About this clone itself: The junction shows a germline mismatch at one end, possibly a read error. V is TRBV19 and J is TRBJ2-7, with D possibly being TRBD1 (5 bases). Per germline, CDR1 LNHDA and CDR2 SQIVND (reference sequence). The CDR3 runs to 12 residues. The CDR3 DNA follows: TGTGCCATTAGTAGGGGCCGAGGCGAGCAGTACTTC. It is translated as CAISRGRGEQYF. The whole variable domain, remainder taken from reference TRBV19 and TRBJ2-7, is DGGITQSPKYLFRKEGQNVTLSCEQNLNHDAMYWYRQDPGQGLRLIYYSQIVNDFQKGDIAEGYSVSREKKESFPLTVTSAQKNPTAFYLCAISRGRGEQYFGPGTRLTVT.

This clone appeared many times. The CDR3 DNA sequence: TGCAGCGTTGGATCACGTCTAGCCAAAAACATTCAGTACTTC. Its protein is CSVGSRLAKNIQYF. V usage is TRBV29-1 and J usage is TRBJ2-4; D uncertain. The germline V gene encodes CDR1 SQVTM and CDR2 ANQGSEA. The CDR3 sequence is 14 residues long. Trimming removed 4 bases at V and 0 bases at J, with 10 bases between.

The rearrangement uses TRBV4-2 and TRBJ2-2, with D possibly being TRBD2 (5 bases). CDR1 is LGHNA, CDR2 YNFKEQ, per germline. The CDR3 spans 17 residues. V was cut by 1 base and J by 2 bases, with 14 bases left in between. For the CDR3, the DNA is TGTGCCAGCAGCCAAGTCGCGGTCCGGGGAAACACCGGGGAGCTGTTTTTT. Residues: CASSQVAVRGNTGELFF.

This clone showed up many times. The chain is built from TRBV7-9 and TRBJ2-3; a weak D match, TRBD2 (5 bases). The CDR3 runs 15 residues. Trimming cost V 1 base and J 2 bases, with 10 bases left between them. Germline values: CDR1 SEHNR, CDR2 FQNEAQ (reference sequence). The CDR3 nucleotides are TGTGCCAGCAGCTTAGTCCTAGCCCCCACAGATACGCAGTATTTT. This translates into CASSLVLAPTDTQYF.

By share, this clone ranks as medium-sized. The rearrangement uses TRBV11-3 and TRBJ2-1; the D is unclear. Trimming took 1 base from V and 4 from J, leaving 5 bases between them. CDR3 length: 13 amino acids. Germline V gives CDR1 SGHNT, CDR2 YENEEA. CDR3 in amino acids: CASSLGNYNEQFF. The CDR3 bases are TGTGCCAGCAGCTTAGGGAATTACAATGAGCAGTTCTTC.

This clone was detected many times. This rearrangement joins TRBV12-3 or TRBV12-4 to TRBJ2-1; 7 nucleotides match TRBD2. The CDR3 is made up of 18 amino acids. V shed 7 bases, J shed 7 bases, and the junction held 22 bases outside the gene matches. In DNA form, the CDR3 reads TGTGCCAGCACCGGACCACTCCAAAGGGCGGGAGATATGAATGAGCAGTTCTTC. This sequence encodes CASTGPLQRAGDMNEQFF.

Remarks on this clone: Given a much more abundant clone one base away, this may be a read error. The sample holds other DNA sequences that translate to the same CDR3. The rearrangement uses TRBV3-1 and TRBJ2-5, with D possibly matching TRBD1 (6 bases). V dropped 4 bases and J dropped 3 bases, with 18 bases sitting between them. The CDR3 covers 16 residues. The germline V gene has CDR1 LGHDT and CDR2 YNNKEL (reference sequence). CDR3 sequence reads: CASSLETGSSEETQYF. Written as DNA, the CDR3 is TGTGCCAGCAGCCTAGAAACAGGGAGCAGCGAAGAGACCCAGTACTTC.

Note on this clone: The germline gene is not matched at one end of the junction; a read error may be the cause. The same CDR3 can be traced to other DNA sequences in this sample. As DNA, the CDR3 is TGTGCCAGCAGTGAGTCAGGCACTCAAGGCTACACCTTC. Translation: CASSESGTQGYTF. J is TRBJ1-2 and V is TRBV10-1; D ambiguous. Germline assignment: CDR1 WNHNN and CDR2 SYGVQD (reference sequence). The CDR3 is 13 residues long.

This clone occurred a few times. The chain recombines TRBV30 with TRBJ2-7; no firm D call. This CDR3 spans 13 amino acids. Trimming cost V 3 bases and J 2 bases, with 11 bases left between them. The germline gives CDR1 GTSNPN, CDR2 SVGIG (reference sequence). CDR3 sequence reads: CAWSQMGTYEQYF. The CDR3 nucleotides are TGTGCCTGGAGCCAAATGGGCACCTACGAGCAGTACTTC.

Remarks on this clone: One end of the junction varies from germline; a read error may be responsible. Other DNA sequences within the sample encode an identical CDR3. This chain joins TRBV28 and TRBJ2-7; the D is unclear. Germline values: CDR1 MDHEN, CDR2 SYDVKM. The CDR3 is 14 residues long. CDR3 sequence: CASSLWAGGYEQYF. The CDR3 bases are TGTGCCAGCAGTTTATGGGCAGGTGGATACGAGCAGTACTTT.

As for this clone: A much larger clone is a single base away; this may be a read error. Other DNA sequences in this sample translate to the same CDR3. This chain joins TRBV18 and TRBJ2-5; a possible D gene is TRBD2 (6 bases). Germline values: CDR1 KGHSH, CDR2 LQKENI. CDR3 length: 15 amino acids. CDR3 DNA: TGTGCCAGCTCCCCACTTAGAAGGGAGGCAGAGACCCAGTACTTC. Its translation: CASSPLRREAETQYF. Based on the CDR3 plus reference TRBV18 and TRBJ2-5, the full variable domain is NAGVMQNPRHLVRRRGQEARLRCSPMKGHSHVYWYRQLPEEGLKFMVYLQKENIIDESGMPKERFSAEFPKEGPSILRIQQVVRGDSAAYFCASSPLRREAETQYFGPGTRLLVL.

Many counts were recorded for this clone. The chain links TRBV12-3 or TRBV12-4 to TRBJ1-1; 9 positions match TRBD1. V lost 6 bases, J lost 2 bases, and 1 base stayed unmatched. This CDR3 has 13 residues. CDR3 protein: CASRGQGNTEAFF. Here the CDR3 DNA reads TGTGCCAGCAGGGGACAGGGCAACACTGAAGCTTTCTTT.

This clone was seen repeatedly, ten times or more. V is TRBV7-3 and J is TRBJ2-6, with unresolved D. Trimming removed 1 base from V and 2 bases from J, with 6 bases in between. CDR1 SGHTA and CDR2 FQGTGA come from the germline V gene. The CDR3 consists of 15 residues. CDR3 amino acids: CASSLMSPGANVLTF. Here the CDR3 DNA reads TGTGCCAGCAGCTTAATGTCCCCTGGGGCCAACGTCCTGACTTTC.

This clone was found many times. This chain links TRBV6-6 with TRBJ1-5; D unclear. Trimming took 2 bases from V and 0 from J, leaving 5 bases between them. This CDR3 is 14 amino acids long. Germline CDR1 reads MNHNY; CDR2 reads SVGAGI (reference sequence). The CDR3 here is CASSYSFSNQPQHF. The CDR3 DNA is TGTGCCAGCAGTTACAGCTTTAGCAATCAGCCCCAGCATTTT.

This clone was seen ten or more times. No conserved phenylalanine or tryptophan ends this CDR3, so it is likely a read error. The V call is TRBV18, the J call TRBJ1-3; D unclear. Trimming took 4 bases from V and 0 from J, leaving 13 bases between them. This CDR3 contains 16 residues. Germline loops: CDR1 KGHSH, CDR2 LQKENI. CDR3 amino acids: CASSRFNSDSGNTIYL. The CDR3, as DNA: TGTGCCAGCTCACGCTTTAACAGTGACTCTGGAAACACCATATATCTT.

By sample share, this clone is medium-sized. The rearrangement joins TRBV6-1 to TRBJ1-5; a possible D gene is TRBD1 (6 bases). This CDR3 is 14 amino acids long. Germline loops: CDR1 MNHNS, CDR2 SASEGT. The V end was cut by 6 bases, the J end by 0 bases, with 9 bases between. CDR3 loop: CASSRGYSNQPQHF. In nucleotides, the CDR3 is TGTGCCAGCAGCAGGGGCTATAGCAATCAGCCCCAGCATTTT.

This clone was counted at least ten times. This chain uses TRBV13 with TRBJ1-6; 7 positions match TRBD1. CDR3 size: 15 residues. Trimming removed 5 bases from V and 4 bases from J; junction bases left unmatched: 5. Germline CDR1 and CDR2: PRHDT and FYEKMQ (reference sequence). CDR3 nucleotide sequence: TGTGCCAGCAGCAATAGGGACAGTTATAATTCACCCCTCCACTTT. This codes for CASSNRDSYNSPLHF.

This clone was found many times. The chain combines TRBV6-1 with TRBJ2-5; the D gene is possibly TRBD1 (6 bases). With 8 bases removed from V and 2 bases from J, the gap between germline ends came to 12 bases. Germline CDR1 reads MNHNS; CDR2 reads SASEGT. This CDR3 contains 13 residues. DNA for the CDR3: TGTGCCAGCGGACAGTTCAATCAAGAGACCCAGTACTTC. Its protein is CASGQFNQETQYF.

This clone appeared many times. The chain recombines TRBV5-4 with TRBJ2-3; unclear D gene. Germline V lookup: CDR1 SGHNT, CDR2 YYREEE (reference sequence). V was trimmed by 1 base and J by 4 bases, leaving 7 bases between them. The CDR3 runs to 13 residues. The CDR3 DNA is TGTGCCAGCAGCTTGCCTGAATCAGATACGCAGTATTTT. This translates into CASSLPESDTQYF.

This clone was found many times. The chain employs TRBV27 and TRBJ2-1; D may be TRBD1 (5 bases). Trimming cost V 5 bases and J 12 bases, with 17 bases left between them. Germline CDR1 is MNHEY and CDR2 is SMNVEV (reference sequence). The CDR3 length is 13 residues. CDR3 DNA sequence: TGTGCCAGCAGTACCCGACAGCCCACTGCGCAGTTCTTC. Its translation: CASSTRQPTAQFF.

The table lists this clone with many counts. The CDR3 loop is CASSYGLAEYF. DNA of the CDR3: TGTGCCAGCAGTTACGGTCTAGCGGAGTACTTC. This chain uses TRBV6-5 with TRBJ2-7; TRBD2 agrees at 7 bases. This CDR3 has 11 amino acids. Germline V gene data show CDR1 as MNHEY and CDR2 as SVGAGI. Trimming at V came to 2 bases and at J to 11 bases, leaving 3 bases not matched to a gene.